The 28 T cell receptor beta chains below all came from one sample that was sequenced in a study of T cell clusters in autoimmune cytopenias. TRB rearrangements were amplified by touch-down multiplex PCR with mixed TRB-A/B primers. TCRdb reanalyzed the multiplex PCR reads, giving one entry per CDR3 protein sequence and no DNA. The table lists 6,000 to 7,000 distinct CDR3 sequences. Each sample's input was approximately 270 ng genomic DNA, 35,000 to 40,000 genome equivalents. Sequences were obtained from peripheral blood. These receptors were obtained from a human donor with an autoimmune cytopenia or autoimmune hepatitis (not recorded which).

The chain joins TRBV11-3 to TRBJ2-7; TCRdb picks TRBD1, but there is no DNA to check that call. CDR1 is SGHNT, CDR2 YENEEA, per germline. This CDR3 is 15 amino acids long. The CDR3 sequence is CASSLDSDRRYEQYF. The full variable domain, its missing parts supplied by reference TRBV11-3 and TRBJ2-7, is EAGVVQSPRYKIIEKKQPVAFWCNPISGHNTLYWYLQNLGQGPELLIRYENEEAVDDSQLPKDRFSAERLKGVDSTLKIQPAELGDSAVYLCASSLDSDRRYEQYFGPGTRLTVT.

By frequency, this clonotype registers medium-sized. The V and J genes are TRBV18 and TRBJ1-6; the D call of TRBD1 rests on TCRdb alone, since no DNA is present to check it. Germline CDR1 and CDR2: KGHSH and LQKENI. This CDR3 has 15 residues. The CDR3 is CASSPPAGVSSPLHF.

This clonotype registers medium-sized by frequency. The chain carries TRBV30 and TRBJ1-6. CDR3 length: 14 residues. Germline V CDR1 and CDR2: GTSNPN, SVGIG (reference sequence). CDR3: CAWSVSSIGSPLHF.

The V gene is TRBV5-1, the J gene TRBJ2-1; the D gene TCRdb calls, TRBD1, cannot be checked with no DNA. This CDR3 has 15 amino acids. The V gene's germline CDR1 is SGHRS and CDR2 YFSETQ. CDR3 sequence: CASSIQRGGENEQFF.

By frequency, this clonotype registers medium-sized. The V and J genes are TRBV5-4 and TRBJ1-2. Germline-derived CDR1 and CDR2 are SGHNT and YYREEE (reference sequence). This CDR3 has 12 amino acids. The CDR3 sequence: CASSSDRYGYTF.

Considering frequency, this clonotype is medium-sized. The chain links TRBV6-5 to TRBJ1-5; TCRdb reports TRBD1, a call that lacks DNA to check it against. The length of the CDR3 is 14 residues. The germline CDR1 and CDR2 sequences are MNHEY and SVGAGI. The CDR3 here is CASRRQGSNQPQHF.

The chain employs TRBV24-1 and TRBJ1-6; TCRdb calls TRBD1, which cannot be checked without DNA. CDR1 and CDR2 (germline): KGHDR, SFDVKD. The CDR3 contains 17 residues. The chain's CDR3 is CATSGLSGHRGNSPLHF.

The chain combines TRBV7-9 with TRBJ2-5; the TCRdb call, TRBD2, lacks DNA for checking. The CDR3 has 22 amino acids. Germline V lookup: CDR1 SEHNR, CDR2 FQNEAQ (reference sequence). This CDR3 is CASSTPSLPLAGGPPGQETQYF. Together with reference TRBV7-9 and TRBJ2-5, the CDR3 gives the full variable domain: DTGVSQNPRHKITKRGQNVTFRCDPISEHNRLYWYRQTLGQGPEFLTYFQNEAQLEKSRLLSDRFSAERPKGSFSTLEIQRTEQGDSAMYLCASSTPSLPLAGGPPGQETQYFGPGTRLLVL.

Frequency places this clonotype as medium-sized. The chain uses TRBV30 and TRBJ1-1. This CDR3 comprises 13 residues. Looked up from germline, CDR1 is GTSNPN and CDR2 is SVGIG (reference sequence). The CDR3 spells CAWSKPRATEAFF. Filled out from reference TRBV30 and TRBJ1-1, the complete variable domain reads SQTIHQWPATLVQPVGSPLSLECTVEGTSNPNLYWYRQAAGRGLQLLFYSVGIGQISSEVPQNLSASRPQDRQFILSSKKLLLSDSGFYLCAWSKPRATEAFFGQGTRLTVV.

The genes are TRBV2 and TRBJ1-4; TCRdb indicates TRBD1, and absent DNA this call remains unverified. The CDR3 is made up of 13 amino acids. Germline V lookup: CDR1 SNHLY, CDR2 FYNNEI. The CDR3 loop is CASSSRGDEKLFF.

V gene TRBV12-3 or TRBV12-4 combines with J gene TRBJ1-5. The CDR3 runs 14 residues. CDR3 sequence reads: CASSYPPEGIPQHF.

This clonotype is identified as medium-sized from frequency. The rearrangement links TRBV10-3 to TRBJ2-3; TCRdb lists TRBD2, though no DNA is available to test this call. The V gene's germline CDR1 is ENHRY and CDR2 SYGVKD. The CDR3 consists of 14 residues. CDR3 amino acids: CAIRGEGNTDTQYF.

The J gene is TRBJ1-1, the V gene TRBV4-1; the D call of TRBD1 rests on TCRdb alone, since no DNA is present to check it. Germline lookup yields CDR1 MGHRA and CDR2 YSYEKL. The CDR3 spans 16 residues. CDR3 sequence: CASSGTGGIRGTEAFF.

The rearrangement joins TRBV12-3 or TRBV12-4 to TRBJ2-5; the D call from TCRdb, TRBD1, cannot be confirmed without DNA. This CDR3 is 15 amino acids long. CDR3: CASTSRTGREETQYF.

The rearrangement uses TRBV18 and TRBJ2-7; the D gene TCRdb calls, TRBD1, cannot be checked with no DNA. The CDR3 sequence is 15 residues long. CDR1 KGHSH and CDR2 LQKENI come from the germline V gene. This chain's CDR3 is CASSPPGDRGHEQYF.

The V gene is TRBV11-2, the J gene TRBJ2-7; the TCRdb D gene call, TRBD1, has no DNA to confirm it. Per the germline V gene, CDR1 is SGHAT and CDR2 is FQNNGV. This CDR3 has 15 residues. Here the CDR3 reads CASSRPGTGYYEQYF.

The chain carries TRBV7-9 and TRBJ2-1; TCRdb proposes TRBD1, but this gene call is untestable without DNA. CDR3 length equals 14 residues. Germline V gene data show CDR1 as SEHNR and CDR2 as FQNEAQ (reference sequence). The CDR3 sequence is CASSLTSPGNEQFF.

CDR3 sequence reads: CASSLVGTYEQYF. The chain joins TRBV7-9 to TRBJ2-7. The germline V gene encodes CDR1 SEHNR and CDR2 FQNEAQ (reference sequence). This CDR3 contains 13 residues.

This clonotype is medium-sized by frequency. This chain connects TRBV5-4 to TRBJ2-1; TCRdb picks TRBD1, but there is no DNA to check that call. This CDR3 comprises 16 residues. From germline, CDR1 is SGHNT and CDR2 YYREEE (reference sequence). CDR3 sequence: CASSLGGARSYNEQFF.

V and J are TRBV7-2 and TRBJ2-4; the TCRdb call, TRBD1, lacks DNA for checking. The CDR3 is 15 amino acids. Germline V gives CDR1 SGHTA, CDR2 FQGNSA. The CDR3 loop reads CASSVEGAAKNIQYF.

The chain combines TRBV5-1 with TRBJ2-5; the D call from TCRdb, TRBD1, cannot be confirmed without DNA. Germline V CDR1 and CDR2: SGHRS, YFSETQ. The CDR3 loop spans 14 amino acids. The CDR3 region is CASSTDTPRETQYF.

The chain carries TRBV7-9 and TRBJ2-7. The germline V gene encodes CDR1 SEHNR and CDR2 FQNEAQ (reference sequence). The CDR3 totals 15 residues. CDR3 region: CASTLLNDISYEQYF.

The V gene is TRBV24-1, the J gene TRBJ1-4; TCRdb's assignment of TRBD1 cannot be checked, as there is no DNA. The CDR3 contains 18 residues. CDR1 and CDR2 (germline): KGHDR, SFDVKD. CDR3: CATSDNLGHWTTNEKLFF.

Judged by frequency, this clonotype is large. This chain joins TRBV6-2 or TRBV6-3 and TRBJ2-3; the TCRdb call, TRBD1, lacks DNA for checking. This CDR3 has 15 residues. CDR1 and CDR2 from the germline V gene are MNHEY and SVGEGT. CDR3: CASSYSGGSLNTQYF.

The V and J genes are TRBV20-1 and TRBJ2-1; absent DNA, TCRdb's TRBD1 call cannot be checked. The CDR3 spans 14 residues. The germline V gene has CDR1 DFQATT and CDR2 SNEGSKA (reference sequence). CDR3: CSAPRDRAGNEQFF.

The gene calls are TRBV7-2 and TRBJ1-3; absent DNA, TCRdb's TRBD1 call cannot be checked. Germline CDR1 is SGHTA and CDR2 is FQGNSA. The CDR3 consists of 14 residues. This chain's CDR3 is CASSRDHSGNTIYF.

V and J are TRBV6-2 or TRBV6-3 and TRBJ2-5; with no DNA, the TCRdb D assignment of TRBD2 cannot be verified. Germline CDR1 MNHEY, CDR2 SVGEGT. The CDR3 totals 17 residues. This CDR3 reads CASSYRSKSGGAGTQYF.

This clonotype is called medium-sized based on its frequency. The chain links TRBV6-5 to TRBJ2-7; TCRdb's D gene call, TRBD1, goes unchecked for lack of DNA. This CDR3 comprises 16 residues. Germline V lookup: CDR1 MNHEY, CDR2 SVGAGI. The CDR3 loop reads CASSDLTGGTSGEQYF.